This is a list of T cell receptor beta chains from one sample in a study of beta chain features in type 1 diabetes. Here immunoSEQ multiplex PCR was the method, and the copy in TCRdb shows in-frame clones only, minus some. The sample carries about 330,000 clones, approximately 11% recorded once. Sequencing was carried out using naive CD4+ T cells from blood. The receptors originated from a woman in her thirties in good health. CDR3s include the opening cysteine and the closing phenylalanine or tryptophan. The D gene is left open where the match is weak. Size is stated for part of the rows, as once, few or many counts, or as a class when the clone is expanded.

NA	TRBV5-4	TRBJ2-3	NA	CASSLNYRADTQYF	TGTGCCAGCAGCTTGAATTACAGGGCTGATACGCAGTATTTT
NA	TRBV7-2	TRBJ2-3	NA	CASSLVRAGTDTQYF	TGTGCCAGCAGCTTAGTGAGGGCCGGCACAGATACGCAGTATTTT
NA	TRBV7-9	TRBJ2-1	TRBD2	CASTPGGGNEQFF	TGTGCCAGCACCCCGGGAGGAGGAAATGAGCAGTTCTTC
NA	TRBV5-1	TRBJ2-7	NA	CASSLAPGVTYEQYF	TGCGCCAGCAGCTTGGCCCCTGGAGTGACCTACGAGCAGTACTTC
few	TRBV6-6	TRBJ2-7	TRBD2	CASSYSLADTYEQYF	TGTGCCAGCAGTTACTCACTAGCGGACACCTACGAGCAGTACTTC
few	TRBV7-9	TRBJ2-2	NA	CASSRNTGSPGELFF	TGTGCCAGCAGCCGCAATACAGGGAGCCCCGGGGAGCTGTTTTTT
few	TRBV7-9	TRBJ2-2	NA	CASSLSVNTGELFF	TGTGCCAGCAGCTTGTCCGTGAACACCGGGGAGCTGTTTTTT
NA	TRBV29-1	TRBJ2-2	NA	CSIRQANTGELFF	TGCAGCATCAGACAGGCGAACACCGGGGAGCTGTTTTTT
NA	TRBV6-1	TRBJ2-7	NA	CASTRDTLTYEQYF	TGTGCCAGCACCAGGGACACGTTAACCTACGAGCAGTACTTC
NA	TRBV4-2	TRBJ2-2	TRBD2	CASSRQQRGNTGELFF	TGTGCCAGCAGCCGCCAGCAGCGGGGGAACACCGGGGAGCTGTTTTTT
NA	TRBV2	TRBJ2-3	TRBD2	CASRREGGSSTDTQYF	TGTGCCAGCAGACGAGAAGGCGGGAGTTCGACAGATACGCAGTATTTT
few	TRBV19	TRBJ2-1	TRBD1	CASSTRQGYNEQFF	TGTGCCAGTAGTACCCGACAGGGTTACAATGAGCAGTTCTTC
NA	TRBV5-6	TRBJ2-1	NA	CASSLGLNGVYEQFF	TGTGCCAGCAGCTTGGGGCTCAACGGGGTATATGAGCAGTTCTTC
few	TRBV10-3	TRBJ1-2	NA	CAISEEEGYGYTF	TGTGCCATCAGTGAGGAGGAGGGCTATGGCTACACCTTC
NA	TRBV5-6	TRBJ2-7	NA	CASSFVPGQPRNYEQYF	TGTGCCAGCAGCTTTGTTCCTGGACAGCCGAGGAACTACGAGCAGTACTTC
few	TRBV6-5	TRBJ1-5	NA	CASSRTINQPQHF	TGTGCCAGCAGCCGGACTATTAATCAGCCCCAGCATTTT
NA	TRBV28	TRBJ2-3	NA	CASSLIGRASTDTQYF	TGTGCCAGCAGTTTAATTGGGCGGGCCAGCACAGATACGCAGTATTTT
NA	TRBV30	TRBJ1-1	NA	CAWRTAGVGTEAFF	TGTGCCTGGAGGACTGCGGGGGTGGGCACTGAAGCTTTCTTT
NA	TRBV4-1	TRBJ2-5	TRBD1	CASSPSGGPETQYF	TGCGCCAGCAGCCCATCAGGGGGCCCAGAGACCCAGTACTTC
few	TRBV28	TRBJ2-1	TRBD1	CASRSRDRGFDEQFF	TGTGCCAGCAGGAGCCGGGACAGGGGGTTCGATGAGCAGTTCTTC
few	TRBV4-1	TRBJ2-1	NA	CASSQALQRGRVYNEQFF	TGCGCCAGCAGCCAAGCGCTACAAAGGGGTAGGGTATACAATGAGCAGTTCTTC
few	TRBV19	TRBJ1-1	NA	CASSIGAGRTEAFF	TGTGCCAGTAGTATAGGCGCGGGAAGGACTGAAGCTTTCTTT
few	TRBV27	TRBJ1-2	NA	CASSRSGVDYGYTF	TGTGCCAGCAGCCGATCGGGGGTCGACTATGGCTACACCTTC
NA	TRBV29-1	TRBJ2-7	TRBD2	CSVEGSRRGSSGRRPYEQYF	TGCAGCGTTGAAGGGTCTCGAAGAGGTAGTAGCGGGAGACGTCCCTACGAGCAGTACTTC
few	TRBV14	TRBJ2-2	NA	CASSQQSRARVGTITGELFF	TGTGCCAGCAGCCAACAGTCACGGGCCAGGGTCGGAACGATAACCGGGGAGCTGTTTTTT
NA	TRBV6-5	TRBJ2-1	NA	CASSYSSGQPYNEQFF	TGTGCCAGCAGTTACTCTTCAGGGCAACCTTACAATGAGCAGTTCTTC
NA	TRBV25-1	TRBJ2-1	NA	CASSENPEYNEQFF	TGTGCCAGCAGTGAAAATCCGGAGTACAATGAGCAGTTCTTC
NA	TRBV30	TRBJ2-4	TRBD2	CAWMAGDKNIQYF	TGTGCCTGGATGGCGGGGGACAAAAACATTCAGTACTTC
few	TRBV6-5	TRBJ2-6	NA	CASRTLGSGANVLTF	TGTGCCAGCAGAACCCTAGGCTCTGGGGCCAACGTCCTGACTTTC
NA	TRBV4-3	TRBJ2-3	TRBD2	CASSQEKPGLAGGSDTQYF	TGCGCCAGCAGCCAAGAAAAACCGGGACTAGCGGGAGGGTCAGATACGCAGTATTTT
NA	TRBV5-4	TRBJ1-4	TRBD1	CASSLAGGEKLFF	TGTGCCAGCAGCTTGGCAGGGGGCGAAAAACTGTTTTTT
NA	TRBV7-2	TRBJ2-2	NA	CASSRRDTRNTGELFF	TGTGCCAGCAGCCGCCGGGACACTAGAAACACCGGGGAGCTGTTTTTT
NA	TRBV7-2	TRBJ2-3	TRBD2	CASSLEASGMGTQYF	TGTGCCAGCAGCTTAGAGGCTAGCGGGATGGGTACGCAGTATTTT
NA	TRBV5-1	TRBJ2-7	NA	CASSLATANEQYF	TGCGCCAGCAGCTTGGCCACTGCCAACGAGCAGTACTTC
NA	TRBV2	TRBJ1-2	TRBD1	CASSASRGTYGYTF	TGTGCCAGCAGTGCGTCCAGGGGGACTTACGGCTACACCTTC
NA	TRBV19	TRBJ2-5	NA	CASTIDSGTPTRFYF	TGTGCCAGTACCATCGACTCCGGGACACCGACAAGATTTTACTTC
few	TRBV5-4	TRBJ2-1	NA	CASSSPSTGVYNEQFF	TGTGCCAGCAGCTCCCCCTCTACGGGGGTTTACAATGAGCAGTTCTTC
NA	TRBV7-9	TRBJ2-3	NA	CASSSPSDTQYF	TGTGCCAGCAGCTCCCCCTCAGATACGCAGTATTTT
NA	TRBV18	TRBJ2-7	TRBD2	CASAEALAGDEQYF	TGTGCCAGCGCCGAGGCACTAGCGGGAGACGAGCAGTACTTC
NA	TRBV7-2	TRBJ2-7	TRBD1	CASSSGDRGYEQYF	TGTGCCAGCAGCTCAGGGGACAGGGGCTACGAGCAGTACTTC
few	TRBV4-1	TRBJ2-3	TRBD2	CASTPSGRSDTQYF	TGCGCCAGCACCCCTAGCGGGAGATCAGATACGCAGTATTTT
few	TRBV30	TRBJ2-1	TRBD2	CAWSLAGETYNEQFF	TGTGCCTGGAGTTTAGCGGGAGAAACCTACAATGAGCAGTTCTTC
few	TRBV9	TRBJ2-7	TRBD1	CASSAGQSLGYEQYF	TGTGCCAGCAGCGCGGGACAGTCCCTCGGCTACGAGCAGTACTTC
few	TRBV14	TRBJ2-3	TRBD1	CASSSGQATDTQYF	TGTGCCAGCAGCTCGGGACAGGCTACAGATACGCAGTATTTT
NA	TRBV27	TRBJ2-7	TRBD1	CASRPRPDRVSATYEQYF	TGTGCCAGCAGGCCAAGGCCGGACAGGGTTTCCGCGACCTACGAGCAGTACTTC
few	TRBV7-8	TRBJ2-2	TRBD2	CASRGGSTTGELFF	TGTGCCAGCAGGGGAGGGTCGACCACCGGGGAGCTGTTTTTT
NA	TRBV28	TRBJ1-5	TRBD1	CASTIPGAGGQPQHF	TGTGCCAGCACCATCCCCGGGGCAGGGGGACAGCCCCAGCATTTT
NA	TRBV7-3	TRBJ2-5	NA	CASSSQDSQETQYF	TGTGCCAGCAGCTCCCAGGACAGCCAAGAGACCCAGTACTTC
few	TRBV5-4	TRBJ2-5	NA	CASSPAGQIGETQYF	TGTGCCAGCAGCCCCGCGGGACAGATTGGAGAGACCCAGTACTTC
NA	TRBV7-2	TRBJ2-3	NA	CASSPRLGKRYF	TGTGCCAGCAGCCCCAGACTAGGTAAACGGTATTTT
few	TRBV28	TRBJ2-1	TRBD2	CASSLWTSGYNEQFF	TGTGCCAGCAGCCTTTGGACTAGCGGGTACAATGAGCAGTTCTTC
few	TRBV28	TRBJ1-5	TRBD1	CASSSGQGENQPQHF	TGTGCCAGCAGTTCCGGACAGGGGGAGAATCAGCCCCAGCATTTT
NA	TRBV28	TRBJ2-7	TRBD1	CASSPQGQGWQYF	TGTGCCAGCAGTCCCCAGGGACAGGGATGGCAGTACTTC
NA	TRBV5-1	TRBJ2-2	TRBD1	CASSLVQGAMNTGELFF	TGCGCCAGCAGCTTGGTACAGGGGGCTATGAACACCGGGGAGCTGTTTTTT
NA	TRBV2	TRBJ2-2	TRBD2	CASEGLAGVRNTGELFF	TGTGCCAGCGAAGGCCTAGCGGGAGTCCGGAACACCGGGGAGCTGTTTTTT
NA	TRBV4-3	TRBJ2-3	NA	CASSQEVRGWDTQYF	TGCGCCAGCAGCCAAGAAGTCCGGGGTTGGGATACGCAGTATTTT
few	TRBV2	TRBJ2-5	TRBD2	CASSGGLAGLETQYF	TGTGCCAGCAGTGGAGGACTAGCGGGACTAGAGACCCAGTACTTC
once	TRBV28	TRBJ2-7	TRBD2	CASSTRLAGHLYEQYF	TGTGCCAGCAGTACCCGACTAGCGGGACATCTCTACGAGCAGTACTTC
few	TRBV5-1	TRBJ1-2	NA	CASSLGGGSRYVSGYTF	TGCGCCAGCAGCTTGGGAGGAGGTTCCCGATATGTTTCCGGCTACACCTTC